These 21 T cell receptor beta chains originate from one sample sequenced in a study of response to subunit inactivated influenza vaccine (dated by TCRdb to 2017 to 2018). The library relied on RT-PCR. The sequencer was an Illumina HiSeq 2500. TCRdb reprocessed the public reads (quality trimming at Q25 with fastp, clone calling with MiXCR) and kept in-frame beta chains. Each record represents a unique CDR3 protein, reported with the most common genes and DNA among its rows. This sample holds about 520,000 distinct CDR3 sequences; 7.2% were observed only once. The ten most abundant clones make up under 15% of the sample. The material sequenced was PBMCs from blood, taken roughly 24 months after vaccination. The origin of the receptors is a man between 50 and 70 years old who received an inactivated influenza vaccine. Donor details come from another sample of the same person, matched by shared clones.

This clonotype was detected a few times. CDR3 amino acids: CASSQEVGLAGDNEQFF. The CDR3 bases are TGTGCCAGCAGCCAAGAGGTCGGACTAGCGGGAGACAATGAGCAGTTCTTC. The chain joins TRBV4-2 to TRBJ2-1; TRBD2 aligns across 13 bases. Germline CDR1 reads LGHNA; CDR2 reads YNFKEQ. V shed 0 bases and J 5 bases; nucleotides not matched to a gene: 4. The CDR3 consists of 17 residues.

The V call is TRBV10-3, the J call TRBJ1-2; no definite D call. From germline, CDR1 is ENHRY and CDR2 SYGVKD. The germline V and J ends were trimmed by 8 bases and 5 bases, with 9 bases remaining between them. The CDR3 totals 11 residues. CDR3 sequence (DNA): TGTGCCATCGAAGGGATATATGGCTACACCTTC. The encoded protein is CAIEGIYGYTF.

This clonotype appeared many times. J is TRBJ2-1 and V is TRBV11-1, with D perhaps matching TRBD1 (6 bases). The germline V gene has CDR1 SGHAT and CDR2 FQDESV (reference sequence). The V gene lost 5 bases and the J gene lost 1 base, with 18 bases spanning the gap. There are 17 residues in the CDR3. CDR3 residues: CASSPRRGGTSYNEQFF. In DNA, the CDR3 is TGTGCCAGCAGCCCCCGACGTGGGGGCACTTCCTACAATGAGCAGTTCTTC.

This clonotype was counted only a few times. V usage is TRBV7-9 and J usage is TRBJ2-1; D may match TRBD1 or TRBD2 (5 bases each). The germline gives CDR1 SEHNR, CDR2 FQNEAQ (reference sequence). This CDR3 is 15 amino acids long. Trimming stripped 5 bases from V and 2 bases from J, with 13 bases between. The CDR3, as DNA: TGTGCCAGCAGCGCCGGGACCCGGGCCTACAATGAGCAGTTCTTC. Its protein is CASSAGTRAYNEQFF.

This clonotype was counted ten times or more. V usage is TRBV9 and J usage is TRBJ2-7; D is possibly TRBD1 or TRBD2 (5 bases each). The CDR3 totals 15 residues. V was pared by 3 bases and J by 1 base, with 14 bases between. Germline lookup yields CDR1 SGDLS and CDR2 YYNGEE. For the CDR3, the DNA is TGTGCCAGCAGCGGGGACCGGGACGCTTCCTACGAGCAGTACTTC. This gives the protein CASSGDRDASYEQYF.

This clonotype was picked up many times. CDR3 nucleotides: TGCGCCAGCAGCGCTAGAGGCACCGGGGAGCTGTTTTTT. As protein: CASSARGTGELFF. The chain combines TRBV5-1 with TRBJ2-2; D unclear. The CDR3 has 13 amino acids. Germline V lookup: CDR1 SGHRS, CDR2 YFSETQ. V was pared by 4 bases and J by 4 bases, with 8 bases between. The full variable domain, in which reference TRBV5-1 and TRBJ2-2 provide the parts outside the CDR3, is KAGVTQTPRYLIKTRGQQVTLSCSPISGHRSVSWYQQTPGQGLQFLFEYFSETQRNKGNFPGRFSGRQFSNSRSEMNVSTLELGDSALYLCASSARGTGELFFGEGSRLTVL.

This clonotype was observed a handful of times. The chain couples TRBV2 to TRBJ2-1; 12 nucleotides agree with TRBD2. J lost 5 bases, V lost 3 bases, and 2 bases had no gene match. The CDR3 sequence is 15 residues long. Germline assignment: CDR1 SNHLY and CDR2 FYNNEI. The CDR3 loop is CASSDGLAGNNEQFF. CDR3 coding DNA: TGTGCCAGCAGTGATGGACTAGCGGGGAACAATGAGCAGTTCTTC.

In its sample, this clonotype was seen a few times. The rearrangement joins TRBV6-1 to TRBJ2-3, with D possibly matching TRBD1 (6 bases). V lost 3 bases, J lost 5 bases, and 12 bases lay in between. The CDR3 is 14 amino acids. CDR1 is MNHNS, CDR2 SASEGT, per germline. The CDR3 sequence: CASSDQGWEDTQYF. The CDR3 DNA sequence: TGTGCCAGCAGTGACCAGGGGTGGGAAGATACGCAGTATTTT.

This clonotype was seen more than once but under ten times. The chain employs TRBV7-9 and TRBJ2-1; D is undetermined. Deletions cut 1 base from V and 8 bases from J, with 6 bases between. Germline-derived CDR1 and CDR2 are SEHNR and FQNEAQ (reference sequence). This CDR3 has 12 amino acids. The CDR3 is CASSLVSYEQFF. CDR3 nucleotides: TGTGCCAGCAGCTTAGTCTCTTATGAGCAGTTCTTC.

This clonotype was observed a handful of times. This may arise from a read error, as a much more abundant clone is one base away. The V and J genes are TRBV5-1 and TRBJ2-7; TRBD2 matches at 7 bases. CDR1 is SGHRS and CDR2 is YFSETQ in the germline V gene. The CDR3 spans 17 residues. After removal of 0 bases from V and 5 bases from J, the junction contained 14 bases not matched to a gene. As DNA, the CDR3 is TGCGCCAGCAGCTTGGGAGGTAGCGGGTGGGCCGTTGACGAGCAGTACTTC. Its protein is CASSLGGSGWAVDEQYF.

The chain carries TRBV20-1 and TRBJ1-1, with D hard to call. The germline gives CDR1 DFQATT, CDR2 SNEGSKA (reference sequence). This CDR3 contains 11 residues. Trimming took off 4 bases at V and 7 bases at J, with 10 bases between the two ends. In DNA form, the CDR3 reads TGCAGTGCTATGTCGGGCATTGAAGCTTTCTTT. It codes for CSAMSGIEAFF.

This clonotype was detected many times. The chain uses TRBV29-1 and TRBJ2-3; 15 bases align to TRBD2. The length of the CDR3 is 13 residues. Germline V gives CDR1 SQVTM, CDR2 ANQGSEA. V was pared by 6 bases and J by 5 bases, with 0 bases of the junction left unmatched. As DNA, the CDR3 is TGCAGCGTGGGACTAGCGGGAGGAGATACGCAGTATTTT. Residues: CSVGLAGGDTQYF.

This clonotype was observed a handful of times. This sequence joins TRBV18 and TRBJ2-5; D uncertain. CDR1 is KGHSH, CDR2 LQKENI, per germline. CDR3 length: 13 amino acids. With 0 bases removed from V and 4 bases from J, the gap between germline ends came to 6 bases. The CDR3 region is CASSPPMGETQYF. As DNA, the CDR3 is TGTGCCAGCTCACCACCGATGGGAGAGACCCAGTACTTC.

In its sample, this clonotype was seen a few times. The rearrangement links TRBV4-3 to TRBJ2-3; 14 nucleotides agree with TRBD2. The CDR3 contains 17 residues. Germline V gene sequence: CDR1 LGHNA, CDR2 YSLEER. The ends lost 3 bases at V and 4 bases at J; junction bases unmatched: 6. The CDR3 nucleotides read TGCGCCAGCAGCCAGTCTGGACTAGCGGGAGGAGCAGATACGCAGTATTTT. Translating gives CASSQSGLAGGADTQYF.

The CDR3 reads CASSQGKGYNSPLHF. Written as DNA, the CDR3 is TGTGCCAGCAGTCAGGGAAAGGGGTATAATTCACCCCTCCACTTT. The V gene is TRBV12-3 or TRBV12-4, the J gene TRBJ1-6; tentative D call: TRBD1 (5 bases). Between the trimmed V and J ends, which lost 5 bases and 4 bases, there was a span of 12 bases. The CDR3 runs to 15 residues.

This clonotype was counted at least ten times. DNA of the CDR3: TGTGCCAGCTCACGACAGGGCGCTGGGGCCAACGTCCTGACTTTC. Translation: CASSRQGAGANVLTF. The rearrangement joins TRBV18 to TRBJ2-6, with 7 bases identical to TRBD1. Trimming at V came to 4 bases and at J to 2 bases, leaving 2 bases not matched to a gene. The germline CDR1 and CDR2 sequences are KGHSH and LQKENI. This CDR3 is 15 amino acids long.

This clonotype was detected once. DNA of the CDR3: TGTGCCAGCGCACCGTTGGAGCAGTACGAGCAGTACTTC. It is translated as CASAPLEQYEQYF. The genes are TRBV7-2 and TRBJ2-7, with D unclear. The germline V gene encodes CDR1 SGHTA and CDR2 FQGNSA. Trimming pared 8 bases from V and 4 bases from J, leaving 15 bases between. This CDR3 spans 13 amino acids.

This clonotype was observed at least ten times. The V gene is TRBV20-1, the J gene TRBJ2-7; D uncertain. Germline CDR1 and CDR2: DFQATT and SNEGSKA (reference sequence). Trimming cost V 4 bases and J 0 bases, with 10 bases left between them. The CDR3 is 13 residues long. CDR3 nucleotide sequence: TGCAGTGCTAAGATAAGCAGCTCCTACGAGCAGTACTTC. It translates to CSAKISSSYEQYF.

In its sample, this clonotype ranks as medium-sized. The chain recombines TRBV12-3 or TRBV12-4 with TRBJ2-1; D ambiguous. V was trimmed by 6 bases and J by 6 bases, leaving 9 bases between them. This CDR3 has 12 amino acids. The CDR3 here is CASSPPGNEQFF. CDR3 bases: TGTGCCAGCAGCCCCCCAGGCAATGAGCAGTTCTTC.

This clonotype was counted a few times. The chain recombines TRBV5-1 with TRBJ2-7; a weak D match, TRBD1 (6 bases). V shed 0 bases and J shed 3 bases, with 13 bases lying between them. This CDR3 contains 15 residues. CDR1 SGHRS and CDR2 YFSETQ come from the germline V gene. The CDR3 is CASSLDLDSSYEQYF. The CDR3 nucleotides read TGCGCCAGCAGCTTGGATCTGGACAGCAGCTACGAGCAGTACTTC.

This clonotype occurred many times. The rearrangement uses TRBV10-3 and TRBJ2-2; a possible D gene is TRBD1 (6 bases). The CDR3 runs 16 residues. CDR1 and CDR2 (germline): ENHRY, SYGVKD. V lost 6 bases, J lost 1 base, and 15 bases lay in between. The chain's CDR3 is CAIRSTGTLNTGELFF. CDR3 coding DNA: TGTGCCATCAGATCGACGGGGACACTGAACACCGGGGAGCTGTTTTTT.